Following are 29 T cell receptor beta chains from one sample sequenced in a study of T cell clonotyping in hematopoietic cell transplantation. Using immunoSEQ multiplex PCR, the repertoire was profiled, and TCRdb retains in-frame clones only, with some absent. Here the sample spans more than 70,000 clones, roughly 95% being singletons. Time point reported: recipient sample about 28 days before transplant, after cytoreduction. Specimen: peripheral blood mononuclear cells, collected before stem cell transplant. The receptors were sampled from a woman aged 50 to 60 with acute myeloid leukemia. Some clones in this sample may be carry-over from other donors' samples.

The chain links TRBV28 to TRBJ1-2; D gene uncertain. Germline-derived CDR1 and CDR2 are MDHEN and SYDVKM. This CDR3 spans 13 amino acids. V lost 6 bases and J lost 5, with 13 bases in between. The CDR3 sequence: CASRSQNTYGYTF. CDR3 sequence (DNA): TGTGCCAGCAGATCCCAAAACACATATGGCTACACCTTC.

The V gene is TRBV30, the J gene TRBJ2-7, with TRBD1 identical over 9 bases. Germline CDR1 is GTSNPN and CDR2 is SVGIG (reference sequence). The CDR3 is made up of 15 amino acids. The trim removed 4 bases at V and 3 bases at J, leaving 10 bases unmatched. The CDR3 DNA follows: TGTGCCTGGACTCGCTTCGGACAGGGGATCTACGAGCAGTACTTC. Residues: CAWTRFGQGIYEQYF. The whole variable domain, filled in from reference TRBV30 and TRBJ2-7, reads SQTIHQWPATLVQPVGSPLSLECTVEGTSNPNLYWYRQAAGRGLQLLFYSVGIGQISSEVPQNLSASRPQDRQFILSSKKLLLSDSGFYLCAWTRFGQGIYEQYFGPGTRLTVT.

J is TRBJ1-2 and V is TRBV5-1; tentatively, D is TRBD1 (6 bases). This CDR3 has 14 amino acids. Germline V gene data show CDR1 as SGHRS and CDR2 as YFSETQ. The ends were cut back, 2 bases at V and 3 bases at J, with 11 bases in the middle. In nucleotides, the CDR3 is TGCGCCAGCAGCTTACAGGGTATTGACTATGGCTACACCTTC. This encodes CASSLQGIDYGYTF.

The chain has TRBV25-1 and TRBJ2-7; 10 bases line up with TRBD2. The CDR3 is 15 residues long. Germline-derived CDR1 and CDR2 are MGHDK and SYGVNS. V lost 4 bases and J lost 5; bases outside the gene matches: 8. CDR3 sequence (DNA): TGTGCCAGCAGTGCGCCCGGGACTAGCGTCGACGAGCAGTACTTC. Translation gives CASSAPGTSVDEQYF.

In DNA form, the CDR3 reads TGTGCCATCAGTGAGTCGGTCGGGACTAGCAGATACAATGAGCAGTTCTTC. This translates into CAISESVGTSRYNEQFF. This rearrangement joins TRBV10-3 to TRBJ2-1, with 9 bases matching TRBD2. Losses at the gene ends were 0 bases for V and 4 bases for J; bases not matched to a gene: 7. This CDR3 comprises 17 residues. Germline V gene lookup returns CDR1 ENHRY and CDR2 SYGVKD.

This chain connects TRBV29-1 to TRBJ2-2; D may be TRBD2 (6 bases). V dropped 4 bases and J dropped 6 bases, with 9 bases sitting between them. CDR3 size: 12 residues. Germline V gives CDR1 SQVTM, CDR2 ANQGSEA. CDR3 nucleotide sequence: TGCAGCGTTGTACGGGGGTCCGGGGAGCTGTTTTTT. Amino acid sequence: CSVVRGSGELFF.

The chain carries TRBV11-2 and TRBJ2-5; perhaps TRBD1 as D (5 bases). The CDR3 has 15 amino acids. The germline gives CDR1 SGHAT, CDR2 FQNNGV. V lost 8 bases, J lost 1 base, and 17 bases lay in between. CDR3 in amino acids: CASAFGAVGQETQYF. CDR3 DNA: TGTGCCAGCGCCTTTGGGGCCGTTGGCCAAGAGACCCAGTACTTC.

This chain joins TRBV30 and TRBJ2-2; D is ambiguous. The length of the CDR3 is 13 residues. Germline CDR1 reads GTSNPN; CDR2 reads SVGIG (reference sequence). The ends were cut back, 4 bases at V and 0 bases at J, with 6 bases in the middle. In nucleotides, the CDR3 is TGTGCCTGGACGGCGGCGAACACCGGGGAGCTGTTTTTT. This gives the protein CAWTAANTGELFF. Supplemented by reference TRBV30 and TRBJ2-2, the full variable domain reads SQTIHQWPATLVQPVGSPLSLECTVEGTSNPNLYWYRQAAGRGLQLLFYSVGIGQISSEVPQNLSASRPQDRQFILSSKKLLLSDSGFYLCAWTAANTGELFFGEGSRLTVL.

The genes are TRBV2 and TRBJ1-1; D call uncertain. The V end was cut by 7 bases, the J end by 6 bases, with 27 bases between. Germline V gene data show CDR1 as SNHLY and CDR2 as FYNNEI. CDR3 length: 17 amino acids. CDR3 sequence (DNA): TGTGCCAGCACCCACACCCGGGGTATCCGGGGAGCGCCTGAAGCTTTCTTT. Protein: CASTHTRGIRGAPEAFF.

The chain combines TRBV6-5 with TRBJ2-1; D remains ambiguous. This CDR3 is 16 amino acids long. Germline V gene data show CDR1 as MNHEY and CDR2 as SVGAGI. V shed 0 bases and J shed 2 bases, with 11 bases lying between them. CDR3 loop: CASSYSVGGTYNEQFF. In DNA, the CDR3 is TGTGCCAGCAGTTACTCAGTCGGCGGAACCTACAATGAGCAGTTCTTC.

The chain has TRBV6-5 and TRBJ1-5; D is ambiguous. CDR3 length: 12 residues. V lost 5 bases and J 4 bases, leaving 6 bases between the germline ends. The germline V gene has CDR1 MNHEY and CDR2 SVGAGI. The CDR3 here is CASSRGNQPQHF. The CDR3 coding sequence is TGTGCCAGCAGTAGAGGTAATCAGCCCCAGCATTTT.

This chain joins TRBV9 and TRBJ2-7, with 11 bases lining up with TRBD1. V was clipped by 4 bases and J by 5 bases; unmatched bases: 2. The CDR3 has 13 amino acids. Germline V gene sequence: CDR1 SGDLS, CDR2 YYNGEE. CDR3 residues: CASSRGQGDEQYF. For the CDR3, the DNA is TGTGCCAGCAGCAGGGGACAGGGGGACGAGCAGTACTTC.

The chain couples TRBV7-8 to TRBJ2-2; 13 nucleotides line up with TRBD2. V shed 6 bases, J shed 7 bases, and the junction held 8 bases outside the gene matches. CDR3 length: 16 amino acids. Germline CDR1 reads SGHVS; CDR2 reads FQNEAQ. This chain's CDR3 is CASRRTSGSLDGELFF. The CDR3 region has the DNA TGTGCCAGCAGGAGGACTAGCGGGAGTTTAGACGGGGAGCTGTTTTTT. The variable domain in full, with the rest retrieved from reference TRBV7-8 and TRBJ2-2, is GAGVSQSPRYKVAKRGQDVALRCDPISGHVSLFWYQQALGQGPEFLTYFQNEAQLDKSGLPSDRFFAERPEGSVSTLKIQRTQQEDSAVYLCASRRTSGSLDGELFFGEGSRLTVL.

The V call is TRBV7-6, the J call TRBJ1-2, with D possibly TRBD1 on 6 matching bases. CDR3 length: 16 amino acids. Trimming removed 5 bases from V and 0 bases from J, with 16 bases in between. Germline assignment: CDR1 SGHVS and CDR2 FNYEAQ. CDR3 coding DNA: TGTGCCAGCAGCCCCACCCTGGGACACACTAACTATGGCTACACCTTC. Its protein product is CASSPTLGHTNYGYTF.

The CDR3 nucleotides read TGTGCCTGGAGTGTTGGGACCCAGTACTTC. Protein sequence: CAWSVGTQYF. The chain carries TRBV30 and TRBJ2-5; D is uncertain. V lost 0 bases, J lost 7 bases, and 3 bases lay in between. This CDR3 contains 10 residues. Germline V CDR1 and CDR2: GTSNPN, SVGIG (reference sequence).

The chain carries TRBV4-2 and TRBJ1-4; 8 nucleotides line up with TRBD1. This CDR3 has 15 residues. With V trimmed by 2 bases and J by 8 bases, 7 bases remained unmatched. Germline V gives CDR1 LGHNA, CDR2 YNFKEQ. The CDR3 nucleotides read TGTGCCAGCAGCCAATCGAGACAGGGGCAAGAAAAACTGTTTTTT. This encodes CASSQSRQGQEKLFF.

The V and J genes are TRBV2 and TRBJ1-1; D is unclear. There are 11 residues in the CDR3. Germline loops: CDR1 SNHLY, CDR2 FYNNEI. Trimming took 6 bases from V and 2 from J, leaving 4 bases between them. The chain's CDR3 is CASSSNTEAFF. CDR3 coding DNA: TGTGCCAGCAGCTCAAACACTGAAGCTTTCTTT.

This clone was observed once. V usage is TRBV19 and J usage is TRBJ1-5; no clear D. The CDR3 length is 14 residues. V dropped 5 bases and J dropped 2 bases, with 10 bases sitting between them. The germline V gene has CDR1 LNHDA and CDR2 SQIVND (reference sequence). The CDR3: CASSSSVGNQPQHF. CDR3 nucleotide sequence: TGTGCCAGTAGTTCGTCGGTGGGCAATCAGCCCCAGCATTTT.

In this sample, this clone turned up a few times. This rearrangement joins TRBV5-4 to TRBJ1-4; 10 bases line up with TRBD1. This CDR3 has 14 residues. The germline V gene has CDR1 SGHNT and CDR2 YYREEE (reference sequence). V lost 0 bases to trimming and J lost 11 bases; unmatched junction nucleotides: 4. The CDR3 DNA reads TGTGCCAGCAGCTTGGGGGACAGGGGCCCTAAACTGTTTTTT. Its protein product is CASSLGDRGPKLFF.

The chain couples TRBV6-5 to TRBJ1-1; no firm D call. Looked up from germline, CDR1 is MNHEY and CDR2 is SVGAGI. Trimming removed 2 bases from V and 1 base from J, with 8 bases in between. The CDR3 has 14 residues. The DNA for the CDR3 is TGTGCCAGCAGTTACAAACGGTCGAACACTGAAGCTTTCTTT. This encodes CASSYKRSNTEAFF.

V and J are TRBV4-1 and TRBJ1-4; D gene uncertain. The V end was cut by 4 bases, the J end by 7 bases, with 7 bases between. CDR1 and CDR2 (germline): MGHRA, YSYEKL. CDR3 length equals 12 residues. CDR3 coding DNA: TGCGCCAGCAGCCCCCCTCGTGAAAAACTGTTTTTT. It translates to CASSPPREKLFF.

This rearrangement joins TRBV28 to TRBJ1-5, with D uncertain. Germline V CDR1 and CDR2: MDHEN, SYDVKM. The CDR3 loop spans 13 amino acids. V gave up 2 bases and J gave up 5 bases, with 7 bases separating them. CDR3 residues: CASSLGSYQPQHF. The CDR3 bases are TGTGCCAGCAGTTTAGGGAGCTATCAGCCCCAGCATTTT.

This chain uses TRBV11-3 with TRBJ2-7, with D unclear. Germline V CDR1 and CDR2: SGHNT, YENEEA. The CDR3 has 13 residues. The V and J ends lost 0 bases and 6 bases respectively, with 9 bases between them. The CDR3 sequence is CASSLDTVTEQYF. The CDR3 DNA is TGTGCCAGCAGCTTAGATACAGTAACCGAGCAGTACTTC.

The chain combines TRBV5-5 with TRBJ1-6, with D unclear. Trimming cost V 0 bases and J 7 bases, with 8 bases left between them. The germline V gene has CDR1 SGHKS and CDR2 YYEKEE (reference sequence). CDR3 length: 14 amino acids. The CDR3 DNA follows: TGTGCCAGCAGCTTGGGGGGTGTCAATTCACCCCTCCACTTT. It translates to CASSLGGVNSPLHF.

In DNA form, the CDR3 reads TGTGCCAGCAGCCGGCCAGGGGTGAAGTATGGCTACACCTTC. This translates into CASSRPGVKYGYTF. This chain connects TRBV5-8 to TRBJ1-2, with D possibly being TRBD1 (6 bases). The germline V gene encodes CDR1 SGHTS and CDR2 YDEGEE. Trimming took off 4 bases at V and 5 bases at J, with 15 bases between the two ends. The CDR3 is made up of 14 amino acids. Filled out from reference TRBV5-8 and TRBJ1-2, the complete variable domain reads EAGVTQSPTHLIKTRGQQATLRCSPISGHTSVYWYQQALGLGLQFLLWYDEGEERNRGNFPPRFSGRQFPNYSSELNVNALELEDSALYLCASSRPGVKYGYTFGSGTRLTVV.

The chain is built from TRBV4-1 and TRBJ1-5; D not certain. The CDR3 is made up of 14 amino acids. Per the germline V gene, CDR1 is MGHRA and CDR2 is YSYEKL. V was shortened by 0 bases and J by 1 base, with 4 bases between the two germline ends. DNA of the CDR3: TGCGCCAGCAGCCAAGAAGTCAGCAATCAGCCCCAGCATTTT. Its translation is CASSQEVSNQPQHF.

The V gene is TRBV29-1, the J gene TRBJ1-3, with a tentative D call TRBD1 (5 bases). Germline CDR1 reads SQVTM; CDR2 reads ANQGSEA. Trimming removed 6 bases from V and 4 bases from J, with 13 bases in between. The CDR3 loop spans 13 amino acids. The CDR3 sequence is CSVGQGFGNTIYF. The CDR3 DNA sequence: TGCAGCGTCGGGCAGGGATTCGGAAACACCATATATTTT. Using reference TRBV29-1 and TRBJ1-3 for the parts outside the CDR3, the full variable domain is SAVISQKPSRDICQRGTSLTIQCQVDSQVTMMFWYRQQPGQSLTLIATANQGSEATYESGFVIDKFPISRPNLTFSTLTVSNMSPEDSSIYLCSVGQGFGNTIYFGEGSWLTVV.

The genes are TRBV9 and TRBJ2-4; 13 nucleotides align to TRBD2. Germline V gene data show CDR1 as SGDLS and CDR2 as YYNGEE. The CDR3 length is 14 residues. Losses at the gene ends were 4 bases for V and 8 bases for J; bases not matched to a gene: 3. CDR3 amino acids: CASSTGLAGYIQYF. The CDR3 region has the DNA TGTGCCAGCAGCACGGGACTAGCGGGATACATTCAGTACTTC.

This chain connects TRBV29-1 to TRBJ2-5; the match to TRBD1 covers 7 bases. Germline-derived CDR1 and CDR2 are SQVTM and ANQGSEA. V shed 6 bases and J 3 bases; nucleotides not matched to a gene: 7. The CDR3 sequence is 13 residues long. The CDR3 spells CSVLIDREETQYF. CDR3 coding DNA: TGCAGCGTCCTAATAGACAGGGAAGAGACCCAGTACTTC.